This entry is about one T cell receptor beta chain. These data come from a study of blood T cell repertoires in COVID-19. Study background: COVID-19 samples collected from the United States, Italy and Spain covered acute and convalescent phases. T cells, B-cell-depleted T cells, or PBMCs supplied cDNA or gDNA.

Per germline, CDR1 KGHSH and CDR2 LQKENI. V shed 3 bases, J shed 5 bases, and the junction held 3 bases outside the gene matches. This CDR3 contains 14 residues. In the original processing: It was from reference gene primer amplification that nucleated cell counts were estimated. The protocol was immunoSEQ multiplex PCR, while the TCRdb copy is restricted to in-frame clones and leaves out a portion. V and J calls and clone size are given by that table; D and trimming were obtained from the DNA. The table lists 120,000 or so clones, over 70% of them singletons, with approximately 2.5% in the top ten. V usage is TRBV18 and J usage is TRBJ1-1; 10 nucleotides align to TRBD1. Specimen: peripheral blood. The sequence was obtained from a man aged 65 to 79 with acute or convalescent COVID-19. The CDR3 DNA follows: TGTGCCAGCTCACCGGGACAGGGGATTACTGAAGCTTTCTTT. It specifies CASSPGQGITEAFF.